The sequence of this TCR beta chain was determined in a study of blood T cells in healthy people across ages. Overall study findings and caveats: Diversity estimates from one million T cells were considered underestimates.

Concerning this clonotype itself: The antigen remains unidentified.

Then a second PCR, running roughly 7 to 12 cycles, was carried out with a sample-barcoded 5' primer and a J-beta primer mix. TCRdb recomputed calls from the 5' RACE reads with MiXCR, one row per CDR3 protein. The sample includes fewer than 1,200,000 distinct CDR3 sequences, almost 25% of them seen just once. The study isolated at least 7 million PBMCs from each sample. These data also formed part of another study, on T cells of mothers and their children.

The receptor comes from a girl aged 2 to 10 in good health. Sequenced sample: blood.

Here the CDR3 DNA reads TGCAGCGTTGATGGGACAGGGGATTCAGATACGCAGTATTTT. Its protein is CSVDGTGDSDTQYF. V gene TRBV29-1 combines with J gene TRBJ2-3, with 10 bases that match TRBD1. This CDR3 has 14 residues. Germline-derived CDR1 and CDR2 are SQVTM and ANQGSEA. Losses at the gene ends were 3 bases for V and 4 bases for J; bases not matched to a gene: 4.